This T cell receptor (beta chain) was obtained from a study of blood T cell repertoires in COVID-19. Study summary: The United States, Italy and Spain were the sources of the acute and convalescent COVID-19 samples. In each case, the material was cDNA or gDNA derived from T cells, B-cell-depleted T cells, or PBMCs.

Under the authors' procedure: Estimation of nucleated cell counts relied on the amplification of reference gene primers. Generated by immunoSEQ multiplex PCR, the TCRdb table keeps only in-frame clones and is missing some. Clone size and the V and J calls come from that table; the DNA yielded D and trimming. The sample gives about 140,000 clones, over 60% of which show up once; 16% is in the top ten. Germline V gives CDR1 SGHRS, CDR2 YFSETQ. The ends were cut back, 1 base at V and 1 base at J, with 8 bases in the middle. The CDR3 loop spans 14 amino acids. The material sequenced was peripheral blood. The clonotype was recovered from a man aged 50 to 60 with acute or convalescent COVID-19. The V call is TRBV5-1, the J call TRBJ1-1, with D possibly TRBD1 on 5 matching bases. The CDR3 coding sequence is TGCGCCAGCAGCTTGATAGGGGAGAACACTGAAGCTTTCTTT. This encodes CASSLIGENTEAFF.